Below, one TCR beta chain is given with its context. The antigen is undetermined. The record originates from a study of graft-versus-host responses after intestinal transplantation. As for the study in general: All recipients were given anti-thymocyte globulin induction, and tacrolimus and steroids were then administered for three to four years.

Findings of the study overall: Detection of GvH clones occurred in recipient marrow, and some had their first appearance in ileum or blood.

Sequencing used immunoSEQ multiplex PCR; TCRdb keeps in-frame clones, though not all of them. The repertoire has around 100,000 clones, approximately 84% of them found once; the top ten carry about 0.9%. V lost 4 bases, J lost 0 bases, and 15 bases lay in between. Germline V gene data show CDR1 as LGHNA and CDR2 as YNFKEQ. The CDR3 has 16 amino acids. This specimen was unstimulated CD4+ T cells sorted from spleen or lymph node cells, taken before transplant. The V and J genes are TRBV4-2 and TRBJ1-1, with D possibly matching TRBD1 (6 bases). The sequence derives from a human donor who was the organ donor for an intestinal transplant. The CDR3 spells CASSRQTTGMNTEAFF. Written as DNA, the CDR3 is TGTGCCAGCAGCCGACAGACGACAGGAATGAACACTGAAGCTTTCTTT.